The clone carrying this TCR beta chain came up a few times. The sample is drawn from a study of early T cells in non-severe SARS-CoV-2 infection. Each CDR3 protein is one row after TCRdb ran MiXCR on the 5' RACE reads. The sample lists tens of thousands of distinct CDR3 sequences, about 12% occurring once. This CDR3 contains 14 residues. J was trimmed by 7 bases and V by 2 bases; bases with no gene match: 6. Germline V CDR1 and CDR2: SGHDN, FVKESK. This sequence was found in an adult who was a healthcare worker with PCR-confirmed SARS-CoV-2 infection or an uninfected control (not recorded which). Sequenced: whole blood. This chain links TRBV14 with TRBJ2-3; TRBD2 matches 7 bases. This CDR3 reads CASSQPSGKYTQYF. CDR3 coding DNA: TGTGCCAGCAGCCAACCAAGCGGGAAATATACGCAGTATTTT.